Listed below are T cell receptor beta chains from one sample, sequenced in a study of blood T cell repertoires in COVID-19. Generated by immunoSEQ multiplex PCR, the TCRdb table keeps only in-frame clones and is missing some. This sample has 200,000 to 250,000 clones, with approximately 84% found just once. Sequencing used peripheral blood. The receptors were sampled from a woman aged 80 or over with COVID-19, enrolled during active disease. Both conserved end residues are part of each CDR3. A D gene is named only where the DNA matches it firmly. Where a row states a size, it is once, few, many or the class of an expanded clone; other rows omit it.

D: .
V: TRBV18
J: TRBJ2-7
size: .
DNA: TGTGCCAGCTCACCAGGGGCAGGGGAGTACTTC
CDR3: CASSPGAGEYF

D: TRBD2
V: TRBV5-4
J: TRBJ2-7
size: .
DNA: TGTGCCAGCAGCCCCGGGGGAGCGGGGGGACCATACGAGCAGTACTTC
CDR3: CASSPGGAGGPYEQYF

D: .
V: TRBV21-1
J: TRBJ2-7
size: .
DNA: TGTGCCAGCAGCATTGACCCCATACTTAGACAGGGAAAGGACGAGCAGTACTTC
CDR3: CASSIDPILRQGKDEQYF

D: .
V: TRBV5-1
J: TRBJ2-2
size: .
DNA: TGCGCCAGCAGCTTCTCGGGGTCCGGGGAGCTGTTTTTT
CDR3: CASSFSGSGELFF

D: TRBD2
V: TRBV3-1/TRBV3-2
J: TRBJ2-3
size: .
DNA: TGTGCCAGCAGACTTCAGGGAGGGCCGGGACCGCAGTATTTT
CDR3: CASRLQGGPGPQYF

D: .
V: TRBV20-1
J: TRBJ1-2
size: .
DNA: TGCAGTGCTACCGACGGAGGTGGCTACACCTTC
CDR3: CSATDGGGYTF

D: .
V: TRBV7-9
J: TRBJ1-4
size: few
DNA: TGTGCCAGCAGCTTAGATGGGCAGGGAGGCGAAAAACTGTTTTTT
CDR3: CASSLDGQGGEKLFF

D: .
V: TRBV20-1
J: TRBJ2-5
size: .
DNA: TGCAGTGCTAGTGAACCCAGGGAAGAGACCCAGTACTTC
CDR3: CSASEPREETQYF

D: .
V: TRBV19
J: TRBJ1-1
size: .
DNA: TGTGCCAGTAGTATAACGGGATTGAACACTGAAGCTTTCTTT
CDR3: CASSITGLNTEAFF

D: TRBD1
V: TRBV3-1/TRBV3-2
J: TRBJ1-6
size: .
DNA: TGTGCCAGCAGCCAATTGGGACAGATGAATTCACCCCTCCACTTT
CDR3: CASSQLGQMNSPLHF

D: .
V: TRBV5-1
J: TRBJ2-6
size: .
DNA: TGCGCCAGCAGCTTGGTCGGGGGAGAGTCTGGGGCCAACGTCCTGACTTTC
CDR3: CASSLVGGESGANVLTF

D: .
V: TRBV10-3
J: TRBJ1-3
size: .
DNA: TGTGCCACCACAGGGTCGGGAAACACCATATATTTT
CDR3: CATTGSGNTIYF

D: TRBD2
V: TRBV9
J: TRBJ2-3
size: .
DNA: TGTGCCAGCAGCGTAGGCCCTAGCGGTCTGGCTAGCACAGATACGCAGTATTTT
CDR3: CASSVGPSGLASTDTQYF

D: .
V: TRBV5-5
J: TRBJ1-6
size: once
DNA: TGTGCCAGCAGCTTTGCGGGGACCGCTAATTCACCCCTCCACTTT
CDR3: CASSFAGTANSPLHF

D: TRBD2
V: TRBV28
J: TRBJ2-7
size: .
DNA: TGTGCCAGCACCGGGACTAACTCCTACGAGCAGTACTTC
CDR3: CASTGTNSYEQYF

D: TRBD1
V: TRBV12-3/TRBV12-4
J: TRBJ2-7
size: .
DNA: TGTGCCAGCAGCAAGACAGGGCCCTACGAGCAGTACTTC
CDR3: CASSKTGPYEQYF

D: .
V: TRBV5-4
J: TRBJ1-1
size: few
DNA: TGTGCCAGCAGCTTGGCCGGAGGCTCCGAAGCTTTCTTT
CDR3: CASSLAGGSEAFF

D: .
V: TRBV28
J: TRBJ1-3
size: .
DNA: TGTGCCAGCAGTTTACGTCCAGGGACTGGAAACACCATATATTTT
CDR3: CASSLRPGTGNTIYF

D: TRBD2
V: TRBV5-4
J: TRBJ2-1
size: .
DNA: TGTGCCAGCAGCTTCGGACTAGCGGGGAACAATGAGCAGTTCTTC
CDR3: CASSFGLAGNNEQFF

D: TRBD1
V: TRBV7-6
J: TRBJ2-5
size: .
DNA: TGTGCCAGCAGCAGGGACAGGGTTGAGGAGACCCAGTACTTC
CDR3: CASSRDRVEETQYF

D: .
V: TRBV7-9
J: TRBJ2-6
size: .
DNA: TGTGCCAGCAGCTTAGACGGACTCTCTGGGGCCAACGTCCTGACTTTC
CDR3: CASSLDGLSGANVLTF

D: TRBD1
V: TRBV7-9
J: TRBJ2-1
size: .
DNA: TGTGCCAGCAGCGGCAGGGGGCGCATGGATGAGCAGTTCTTC
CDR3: CASSGRGRMDEQFF

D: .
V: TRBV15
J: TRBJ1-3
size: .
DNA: TGTGCCACCAGCGGCCGGGCAGGGACTGGAAACACCATATATTTT
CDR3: CATSGRAGTGNTIYF

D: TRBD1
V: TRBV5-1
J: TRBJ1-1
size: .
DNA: TGCGCCAGCAGCTCCTGGACAGGGTCTGAAGCTTTCTTT
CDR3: CASSSWTGSEAFF

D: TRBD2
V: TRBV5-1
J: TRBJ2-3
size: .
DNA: TGCGCCAGCAGCTTGATGGTAGCGGGAGGAGTAGATACGCAGTATTTT
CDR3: CASSLMVAGGVDTQYF

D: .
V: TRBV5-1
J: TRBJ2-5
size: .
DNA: TGCGCCAGCAGCGAGACTAGGTTGGAGACCCAGTACTTC
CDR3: CASSETRLETQYF

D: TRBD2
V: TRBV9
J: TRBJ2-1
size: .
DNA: TGTGCCAGCAGCGTAGCGGGGGGGCCCTACAATGAGCAGTTCTTC
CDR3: CASSVAGGPYNEQFF

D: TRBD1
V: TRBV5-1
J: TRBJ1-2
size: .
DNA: TGCGCCAGCTCCCAGGGGGTTCTTGGCTACACCTTC
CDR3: CASSQGVLGYTF

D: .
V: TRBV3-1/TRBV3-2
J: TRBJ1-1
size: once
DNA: TGTGCCAGCAGCCTCCAAGCGGAGGGAGAAGCTTTCTTT
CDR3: CASSLQAEGEAFF

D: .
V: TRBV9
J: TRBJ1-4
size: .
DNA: TGTGCCAGCAGCGTATCCGCAGGGATCGGTGATGAAAAACTGTTTTTT
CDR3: CASSVSAGIGDEKLFF

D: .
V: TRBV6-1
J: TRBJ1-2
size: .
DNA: TGTGCCAGCAGTGAAGCGCACGGGGGGTATGGCTACACCTTC
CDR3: CASSEAHGGYGYTF

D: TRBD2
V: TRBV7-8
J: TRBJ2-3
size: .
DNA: TGTGCCAGCAGCTCCCTTGCGGGGGGGGGACATACGCAGTATTTT
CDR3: CASSSLAGGGHTQYF

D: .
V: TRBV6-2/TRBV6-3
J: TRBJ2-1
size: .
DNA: TGTGCCAGCAGTACAGGCTACCATGAGCAGTTCTTC
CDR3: CASSTGYHEQFF

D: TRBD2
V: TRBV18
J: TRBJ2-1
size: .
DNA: TGTGCCAGCTCACCGAGCCTCGGGACTAGCGGCAACAATGAGCAGTTCTTC
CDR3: CASSPSLGTSGNNEQFF

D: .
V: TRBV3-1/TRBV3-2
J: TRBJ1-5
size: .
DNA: TGTGCCAGCACCCCGGACAGCGGTAATCAGCCCCAGCATTTT
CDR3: CASTPDSGNQPQHF

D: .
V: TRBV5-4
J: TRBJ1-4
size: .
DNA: TGTGCCAGCAGCTCGGGAGGGCAGGGAGGTGAAAAACTGTTTTTT
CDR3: CASSSGGQGGEKLFF

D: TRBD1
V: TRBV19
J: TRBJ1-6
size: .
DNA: TGTGCCAGTAGTACCCGGACAGGATTAAGGTCACCCCTCCACTTT
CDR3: CASSTRTGLRSPLHF

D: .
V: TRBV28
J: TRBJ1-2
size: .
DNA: TGTGCCAGCCAGACAAACTATGGCTACACCTTC
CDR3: CASQTNYGYTF

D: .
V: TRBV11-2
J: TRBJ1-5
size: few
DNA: TGTGCCAGCAGCGCGGGGTACAATCAGCCCCAGCATTTT
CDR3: CASSAGYNQPQHF

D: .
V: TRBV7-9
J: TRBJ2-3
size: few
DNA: TGTGCCAGCAGCGACGACACGGGGGGCCCCACAGATACGCAGTATTTT
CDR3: CASSDDTGGPTDTQYF

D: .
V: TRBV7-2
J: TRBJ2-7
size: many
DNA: TGTGCCAGCAGCTTTCTCCGGCCTAGCAGCTCCTACGAGCAGTACTTC
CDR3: CASSFLRPSSSYEQYF